This TCR beta chain came from a study of blood T cell repertoires in COVID-19. The wider study: Samples came from the United States, Italy and Spain, spanning acute and convalescent COVID-19.

Exposed participants came across a COVID-19 case within 2 weeks before study entry. Trimming at V came to 5 bases and at J to 4 bases, leaving 10 bases not matched to a gene. Germline V gene sequence: CDR1 SQVTM, CDR2 ANQGSEA. The CDR3 is 16 residues long. Using immunoSEQ multiplex PCR, the repertoire was profiled, and TCRdb retains in-frame clones only, with some absent. Of 300,000 to 400,000 clones detected, around 85% appear once; the ten largest clones hold about 2%. The TCR was taken from a woman in her twenties or thirties who had been exposed to COVID-19. The material sequenced was PBMCs or T cells enriched from blood (not recorded which). This chain uses TRBV29-1 with TRBJ2-1; TRBD2 aligns across 11 bases. As DNA, the CDR3 is TGCAGCGTTTTTCCATCTAGCGGGGGGCAGTACAATGAGCAGTTCTTC. Protein: CSVFPSSGGQYNEQFF.